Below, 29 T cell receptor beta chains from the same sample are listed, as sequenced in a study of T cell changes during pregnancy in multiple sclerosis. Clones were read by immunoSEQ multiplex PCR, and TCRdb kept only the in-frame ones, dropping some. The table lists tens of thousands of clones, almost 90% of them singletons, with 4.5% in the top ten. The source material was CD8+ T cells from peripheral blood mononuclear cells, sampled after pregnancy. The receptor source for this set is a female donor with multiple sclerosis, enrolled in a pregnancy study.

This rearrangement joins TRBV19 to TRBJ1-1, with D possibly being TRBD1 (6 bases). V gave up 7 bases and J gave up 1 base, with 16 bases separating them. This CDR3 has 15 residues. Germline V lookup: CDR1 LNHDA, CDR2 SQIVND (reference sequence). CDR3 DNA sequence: TGTGCCAGTACTTTAGCTGGGGGCGGGAACACTGAAGCTTTCTTT. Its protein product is CASTLAGGGNTEAFF.

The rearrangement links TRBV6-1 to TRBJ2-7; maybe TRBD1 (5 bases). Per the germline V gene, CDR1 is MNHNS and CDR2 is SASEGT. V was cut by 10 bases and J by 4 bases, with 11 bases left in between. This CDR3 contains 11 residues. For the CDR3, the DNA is TGTGCCACCTCACCAGGGTACGAGCAGTACTTC. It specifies CATSPGYEQYF.

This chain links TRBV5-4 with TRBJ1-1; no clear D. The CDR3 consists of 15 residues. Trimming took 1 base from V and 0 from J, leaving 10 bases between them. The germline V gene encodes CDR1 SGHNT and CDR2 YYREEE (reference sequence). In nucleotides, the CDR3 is TGTGCCAGCAGCTTGCTTTCAGACATGAACACTGAAGCTTTCTTT. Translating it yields CASSLLSDMNTEAFF.

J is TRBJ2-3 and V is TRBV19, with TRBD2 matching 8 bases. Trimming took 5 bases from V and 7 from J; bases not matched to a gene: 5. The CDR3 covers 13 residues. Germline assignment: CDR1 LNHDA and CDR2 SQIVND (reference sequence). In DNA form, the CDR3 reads TGTGCCAGTAGTCCGGGGGGGTTGAATACGCAGTATTTT. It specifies CASSPGGLNTQYF.

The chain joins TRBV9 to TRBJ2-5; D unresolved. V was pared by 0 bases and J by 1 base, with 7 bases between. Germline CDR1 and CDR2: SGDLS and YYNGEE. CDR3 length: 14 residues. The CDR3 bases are TGTGCCAGCAGCGTAGATTATTCCCAAGAGACCCAGTACTTC. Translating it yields CASSVDYSQETQYF.

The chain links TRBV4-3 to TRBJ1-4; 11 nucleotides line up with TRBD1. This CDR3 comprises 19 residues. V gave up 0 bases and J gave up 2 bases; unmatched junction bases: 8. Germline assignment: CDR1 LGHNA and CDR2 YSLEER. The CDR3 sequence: CASSQEPPGQGGTNEKLFF. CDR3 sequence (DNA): TGCGCCAGCAGCCAAGAGCCACCGGGACAGGGGGGGACTAATGAAAAACTGTTTTTT.

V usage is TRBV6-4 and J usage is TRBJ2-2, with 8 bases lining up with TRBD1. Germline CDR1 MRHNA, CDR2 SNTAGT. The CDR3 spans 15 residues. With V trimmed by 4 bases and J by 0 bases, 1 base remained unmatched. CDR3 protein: CASSGGQANTGELFF. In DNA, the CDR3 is TGTGCCAGCAGTGGGGGACAGGCGAACACCGGGGAGCTGTTTTTT.

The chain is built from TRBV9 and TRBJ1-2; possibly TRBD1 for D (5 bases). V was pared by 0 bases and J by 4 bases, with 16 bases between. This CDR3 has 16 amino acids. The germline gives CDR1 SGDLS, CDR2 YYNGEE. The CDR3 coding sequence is TGTGCCAGCAGCGTAGTTGGGGCTGACACCTTCTATGGCTACACCTTC. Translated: CASSVVGADTFYGYTF.

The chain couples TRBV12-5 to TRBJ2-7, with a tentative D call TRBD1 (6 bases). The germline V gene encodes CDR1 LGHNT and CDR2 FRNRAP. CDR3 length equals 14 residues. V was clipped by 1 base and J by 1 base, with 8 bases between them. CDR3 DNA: TGTGCTAGTGGTTTGGACAGGGTATCCTACGAGCAGTACTTC. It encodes CASGLDRVSYEQYF. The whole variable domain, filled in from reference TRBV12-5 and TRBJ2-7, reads DARVTQTPRHKVTEMGQEVTMRCQPILGHNTVFWYRQTMMQGLELLAYFRNRAPLDDSGMPKDRFSAEMPDATLATLKIQPSEPRDSAVYFCASGLDRVSYEQYFGPGTRLTVT.

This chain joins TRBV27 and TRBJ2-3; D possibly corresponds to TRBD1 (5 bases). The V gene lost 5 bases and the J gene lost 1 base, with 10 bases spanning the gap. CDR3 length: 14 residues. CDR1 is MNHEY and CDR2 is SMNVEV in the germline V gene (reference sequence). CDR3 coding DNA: TGTGCCAGCAGTCCGGCAGGGCGCACAGATACGCAGTATTTT. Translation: CASSPAGRTDTQYF.

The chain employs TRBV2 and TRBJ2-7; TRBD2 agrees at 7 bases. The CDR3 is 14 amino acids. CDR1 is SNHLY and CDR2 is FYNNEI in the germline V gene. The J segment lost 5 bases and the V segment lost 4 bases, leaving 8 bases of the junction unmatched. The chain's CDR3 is CASSAGLGSDEQYF. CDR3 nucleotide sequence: TGTGCCAGCAGTGCTGGACTAGGCAGCGACGAGCAGTACTTC.

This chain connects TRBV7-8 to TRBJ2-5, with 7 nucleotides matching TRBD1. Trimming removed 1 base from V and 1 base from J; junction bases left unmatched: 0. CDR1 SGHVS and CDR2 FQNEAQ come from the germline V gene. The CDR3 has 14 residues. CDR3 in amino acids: CASSLGTGQETQYF. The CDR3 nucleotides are TGTGCCAGCAGCTTAGGGACAGGCCAAGAGACCCAGTACTTC.

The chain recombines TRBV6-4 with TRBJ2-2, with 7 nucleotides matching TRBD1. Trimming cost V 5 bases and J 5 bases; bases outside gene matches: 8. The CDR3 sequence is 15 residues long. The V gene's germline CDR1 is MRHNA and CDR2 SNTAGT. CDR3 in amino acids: CASSPWTGGTGELFF. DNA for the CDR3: TGTGCCAGCAGTCCCTGGACAGGAGGAACCGGGGAGCTGTTTTTT.

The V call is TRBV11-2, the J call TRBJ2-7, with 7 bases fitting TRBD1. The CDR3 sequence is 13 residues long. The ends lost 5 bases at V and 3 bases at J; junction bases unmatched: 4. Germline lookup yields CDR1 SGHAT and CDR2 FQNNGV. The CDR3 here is CASSLGGSYEQYF. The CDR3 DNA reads TGTGCCAGCAGCCTAGGGGGCAGCTACGAGCAGTACTTC.

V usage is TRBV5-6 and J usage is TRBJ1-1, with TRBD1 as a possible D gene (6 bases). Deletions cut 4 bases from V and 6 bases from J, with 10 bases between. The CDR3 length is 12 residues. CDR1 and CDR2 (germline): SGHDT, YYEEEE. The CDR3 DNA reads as TGTGCCAGCAGCCCAGGGGTTGCTGAAGCTTTCTTT. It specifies CASSPGVAEAFF.

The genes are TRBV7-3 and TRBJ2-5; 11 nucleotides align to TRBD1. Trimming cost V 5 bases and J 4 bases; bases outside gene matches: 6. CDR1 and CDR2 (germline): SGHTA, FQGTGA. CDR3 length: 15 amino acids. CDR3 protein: CASSARDRGLETQYF. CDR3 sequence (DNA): TGTGCCAGCAGCGCCCGGGACAGGGGGTTAGAGACCCAGTACTTC.

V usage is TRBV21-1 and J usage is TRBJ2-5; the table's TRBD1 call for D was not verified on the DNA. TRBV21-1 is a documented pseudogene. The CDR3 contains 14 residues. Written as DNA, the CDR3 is TGTGCCAGCAGCAAATGGGACAGGGCTGAGACCCAGTACTTC. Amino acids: CASSKWDRAETQYF.

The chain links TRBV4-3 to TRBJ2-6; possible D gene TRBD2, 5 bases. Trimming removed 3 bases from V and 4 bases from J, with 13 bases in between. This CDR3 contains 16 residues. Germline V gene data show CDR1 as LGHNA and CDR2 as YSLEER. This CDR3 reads CASSHETPGGANVLTF. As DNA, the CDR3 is TGCGCCAGCAGCCATGAGACCCCGGGGGGGGCCAACGTCCTGACTTTC.

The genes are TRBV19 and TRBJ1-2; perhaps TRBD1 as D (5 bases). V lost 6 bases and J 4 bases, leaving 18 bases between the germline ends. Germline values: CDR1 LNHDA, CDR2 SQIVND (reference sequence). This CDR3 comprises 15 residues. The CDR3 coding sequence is TGTGCCAGTAGCGCCTCGGGGGGAGTGGGCTATGGCTACACCTTC. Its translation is CASSASGGVGYGYTF.

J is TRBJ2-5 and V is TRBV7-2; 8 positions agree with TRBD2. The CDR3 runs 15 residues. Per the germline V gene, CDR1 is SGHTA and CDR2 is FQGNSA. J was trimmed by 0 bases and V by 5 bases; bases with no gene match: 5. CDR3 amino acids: CASSPAGGDQETQYF. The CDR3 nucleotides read TGTGCCAGCAGCCCGGCCGGGGGGGACCAAGAGACCCAGTACTTC.

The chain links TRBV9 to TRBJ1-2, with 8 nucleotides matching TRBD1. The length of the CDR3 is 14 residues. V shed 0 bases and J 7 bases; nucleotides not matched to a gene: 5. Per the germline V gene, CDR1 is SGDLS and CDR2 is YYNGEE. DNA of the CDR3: TGTGCCAGCAGCGTAGCTTCAGGGGGCATTGGCTACACCTTC. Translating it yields CASSVASGGIGYTF.

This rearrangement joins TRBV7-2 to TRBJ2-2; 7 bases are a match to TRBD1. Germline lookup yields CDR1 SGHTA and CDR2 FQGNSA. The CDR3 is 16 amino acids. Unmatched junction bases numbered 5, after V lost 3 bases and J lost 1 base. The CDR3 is CASSFDRAVNTGELFF. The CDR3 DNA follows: TGTGCCAGCAGCTTCGACAGGGCCGTGAACACCGGGGAGCTGTTTTTT.

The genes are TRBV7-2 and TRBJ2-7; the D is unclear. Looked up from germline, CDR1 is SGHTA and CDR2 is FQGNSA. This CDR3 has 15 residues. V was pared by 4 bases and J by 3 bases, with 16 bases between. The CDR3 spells CASSSMLGSFYEQYF. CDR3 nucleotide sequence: TGTGCCAGCAGCTCCATGTTGGGCAGCTTCTACGAGCAGTACTTC.

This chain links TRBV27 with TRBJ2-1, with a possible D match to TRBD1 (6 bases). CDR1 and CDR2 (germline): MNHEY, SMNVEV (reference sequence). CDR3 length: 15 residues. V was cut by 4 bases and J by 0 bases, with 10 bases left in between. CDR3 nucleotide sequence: TGTGCCAGCAGTTCCGGACAGAGCTCCTACAATGAGCAGTTCTTC. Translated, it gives CASSSGQSSYNEQFF.

CDR3 sequence (DNA): TGTGCCAGCAGTGCGACTAGCGGGGGACAAGAGACCCAGTACTTC. Translated: CASSATSGGQETQYF. The gene calls are TRBV6-4 and TRBJ2-5; 12 bases align to TRBD2. The CDR3 covers 15 residues. From germline, CDR1 is MRHNA and CDR2 SNTAGT. The V and J ends lost 4 bases and 2 bases, in that order; junction bases with no gene match: 2.

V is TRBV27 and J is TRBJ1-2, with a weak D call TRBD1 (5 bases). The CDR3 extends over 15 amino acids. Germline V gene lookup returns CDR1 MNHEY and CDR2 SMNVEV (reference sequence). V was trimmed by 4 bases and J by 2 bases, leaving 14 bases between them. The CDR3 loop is CASSSPQQGNYGYTF. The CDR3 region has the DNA TGTGCCAGCAGTTCTCCTCAGCAGGGAAACTATGGCTACACCTTC.

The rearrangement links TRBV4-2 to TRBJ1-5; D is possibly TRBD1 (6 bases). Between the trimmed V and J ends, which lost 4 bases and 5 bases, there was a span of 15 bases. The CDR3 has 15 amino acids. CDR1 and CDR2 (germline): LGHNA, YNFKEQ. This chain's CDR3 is CASSLLRTADQPQHF. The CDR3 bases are TGTGCCAGCAGCCTACTGAGGACAGCAGATCAGCCCCAGCATTTT.

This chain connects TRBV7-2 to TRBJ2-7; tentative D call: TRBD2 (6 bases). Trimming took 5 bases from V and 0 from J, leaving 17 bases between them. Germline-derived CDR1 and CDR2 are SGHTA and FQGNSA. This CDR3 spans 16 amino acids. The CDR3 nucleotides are TGTGCCAGCAGCCAACGATCGAGCGGGTACTCCTACGAGCAGTACTTC. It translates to CASSQRSSGYSYEQYF.

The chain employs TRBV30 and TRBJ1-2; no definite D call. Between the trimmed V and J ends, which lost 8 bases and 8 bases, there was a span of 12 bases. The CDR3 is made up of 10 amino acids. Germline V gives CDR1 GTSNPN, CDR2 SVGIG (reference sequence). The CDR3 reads CAGWRNGYTF. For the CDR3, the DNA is TGTGCCGGATGGAGGAACGGCTACACCTTC.